This T cell receptor beta chain comes out of a study of blood T cell repertoires in COVID-19. About the study: Material from acute and convalescent COVID-19 was sourced from the United States, Italy and Spain.

Method: immunoSEQ multiplex PCR; TCRdb's copy keeps in-frame clones and lacks some. The sample consists of about 160,000 clones, approximately 88% of them appearing once. Germline trimming cut 2 bases from V and 6 bases from J; bases unmatched to any gene: 5. Germline values: CDR1 SGHRS, CDR2 YFSETQ. The CDR3 contains 14 residues. The sequence came from a man between 65 and 85 years old with acute or convalescent COVID-19. The sequenced sample consisted of peripheral blood. The rearrangement uses TRBV5-1 and TRBJ2-3, with 8 bases aligning to TRBD2. The CDR3 sequence is CASSFGLALDTQYF. The CDR3 region has the DNA TGCGCCAGCAGCTTTGGACTAGCTCTTGATACGCAGTATTTT.